Reported below is one T cell receptor beta chain. No antigen is known for it. The record originates from a study of T cells in women clearing cervical HPV infection. In the study overall: Case blood drawn at lesion detection; control blood after infection cleared. With HLA typing for only a few women, HLA confounding remains possible. Study results and caveats: Richness differences could reflect unmeasured T-cell content per sample.

Generated by immunoSEQ multiplex PCR, the TCRdb table keeps only in-frame clones and is missing some. The sample shows 20,000 to 25,000 clones, and roughly 3.1% sits with its ten largest clones. This receptor was obtained from a woman between 18 and 75 years old with a cervical HPV16 infection that either progressed to CIN3+ or cleared (not recorded which). Sequencing was performed on blood buffy coat.

The CDR3 bases that were read are TGCAGTGCGGGGACAGGGACCCTCTACGAG. As protein: CSAGTGTLYE. The whole CDR3 protein is CSAGTGTLYEQYF. The gene calls are TRBV20-1 and TRBJ2-7; 9 bases fit TRBD1. The CDR3 goes on 3 residues after the read ends, and that part is filled in from the germline J gene. Germline lookup yields CDR1 DFQATT and CDR2 SNEGSKA (reference sequence). The CDR3 runs 13 residues. Unmatched junction bases numbered 6, after V lost 6 bases and J lost 3 bases.